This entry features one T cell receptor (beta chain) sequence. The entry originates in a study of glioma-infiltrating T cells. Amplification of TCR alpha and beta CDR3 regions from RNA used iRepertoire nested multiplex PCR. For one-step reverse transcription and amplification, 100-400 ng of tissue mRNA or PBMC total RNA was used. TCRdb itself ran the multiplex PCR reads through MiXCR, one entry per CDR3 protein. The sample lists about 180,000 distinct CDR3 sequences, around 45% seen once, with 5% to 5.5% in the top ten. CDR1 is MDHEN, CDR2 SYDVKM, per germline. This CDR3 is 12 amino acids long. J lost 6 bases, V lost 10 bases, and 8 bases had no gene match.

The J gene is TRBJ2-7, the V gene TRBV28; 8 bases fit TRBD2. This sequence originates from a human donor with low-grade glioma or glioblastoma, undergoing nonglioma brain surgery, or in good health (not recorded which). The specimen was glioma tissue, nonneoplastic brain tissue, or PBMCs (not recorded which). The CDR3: CANKAGGLEQYF. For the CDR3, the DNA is TGTGCCAACAAGGCGGGAGGTCTCGAGCAGTACTTC.